This T cell receptor beta chain was profiled in a study of blood T cell repertoires in COVID-19. Sequenced by immunoSEQ multiplex PCR; TCRdb stores in-frame clones only, minus some. The sample lists about 200,000 clones, 86% seen once, with roughly 25% in the top ten. V shed 4 bases and J 3 bases; nucleotides not matched to a gene: 7. This CDR3 is 15 amino acids long. Germline lookup yields CDR1 SGDLS and CDR2 YYNGEE. V usage is TRBV9 and J usage is TRBJ1-5; 7 positions match TRBD1. The receptor comes from a woman between 35 and 50 years old in a cohort exposed to, infected with or recovered from COVID-19 (not recorded which). Sequenced input: PBMCs or T cells enriched from blood (not recorded which). The CDR3 sequence: CASSRQGEANQPQHF. The DNA of the CDR3 is TGTGCCAGCAGCCGACAGGGTGAGGCCAATCAGCCCCAGCATTTT. The whole variable domain, filled in from reference TRBV9 and TRBJ1-5, reads DSGVTQTPKHLITATGQRVTLRCSPRSGDLSVYWYQQSLDQGLQFLIQYYNGEERAKGNILERFSAQQFPDLHSELNLSSLELGDSALYFCASSRQGEANQPQHFGDGTRLSIL.